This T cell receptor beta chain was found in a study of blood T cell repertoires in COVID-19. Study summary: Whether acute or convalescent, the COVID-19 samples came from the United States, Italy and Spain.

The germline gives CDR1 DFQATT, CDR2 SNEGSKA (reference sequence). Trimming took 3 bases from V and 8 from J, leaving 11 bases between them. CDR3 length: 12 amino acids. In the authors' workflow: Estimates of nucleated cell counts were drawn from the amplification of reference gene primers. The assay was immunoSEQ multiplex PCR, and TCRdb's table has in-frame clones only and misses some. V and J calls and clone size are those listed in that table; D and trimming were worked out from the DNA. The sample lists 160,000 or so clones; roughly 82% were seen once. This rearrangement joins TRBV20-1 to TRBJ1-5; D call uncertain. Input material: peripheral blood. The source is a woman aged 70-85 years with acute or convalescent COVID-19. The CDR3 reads CSASAGDKPQHF. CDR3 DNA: TGCAGTGCTAGTGCCGGGGATAAGCCCCAGCATTTT.